This T cell receptor beta chain was obtained from a study of blood T cell repertoires in COVID-19. About the study: The cDNA or gDNA used as material had been derived from T cells, B-cell-depleted T cells, or PBMCs.

From germline, CDR1 is SGHNT and CDR2 YENEEA. The CDR3 spans 15 residues. The V and J ends lost 5 bases and 4 bases, in that order; junction bases with no gene match: 7. Assay: immunoSEQ multiplex PCR; the TCRdb copy retains only in-frame clones and omits some. The sample holds 330,000 or so clones, around nine tenths seen once. Cohort 3 recovery required two negative PCRs, clearance, or symptom resolution. This TCR was sampled from a man aged 25 to 45 who had recovered from COVID-19. The sample comprised PBMCs or T cells enriched from blood (not recorded which). The rearrangement joins TRBV11-3 to TRBJ2-2; 7 positions agree with TRBD2. CDR3 nucleotide sequence: TGTGCCAGCAGCCCCTACGGGGGGAGCACCGGGGAGCTGTTTTTT. It codes for CASSPYGGSTGELFF.